Below, one T cell receptor beta chain is given with its context. Its matching antigen is unknown. The sample belongs to a study of T cell responses to AZD1222 COVID-19 vaccine. Study-level results: Donors skewed white British and female; clonal diversity was possibly underestimated.

Germline-derived CDR1 and CDR2 are MNHEY and SVGAGI. This CDR3 is built from 14 residues. V shed 5 bases, J shed 0 bases, and the junction held 2 bases outside the gene matches. The assay was immunoSEQ multiplex PCR, and TCRdb's table has in-frame clones only and misses some. The data contain about 140,000 clones, 90% of them seen just once; the ten biggest clones take up approximately 5.9%. The sequences come from peripheral blood, collected 28 days after the second AZD1222 dose. The chain joins TRBV6-5 to TRBJ2-3; 7 bases line up with TRBD2. The receptor's source is an adult who received the AZD1222 COVID-19 vaccine. In DNA, the CDR3 is TGTGCCAGCAGTAGGCGGGAGAGCACAGATACGCAGTATTTT. Translation: CASSRRESTDTQYF.